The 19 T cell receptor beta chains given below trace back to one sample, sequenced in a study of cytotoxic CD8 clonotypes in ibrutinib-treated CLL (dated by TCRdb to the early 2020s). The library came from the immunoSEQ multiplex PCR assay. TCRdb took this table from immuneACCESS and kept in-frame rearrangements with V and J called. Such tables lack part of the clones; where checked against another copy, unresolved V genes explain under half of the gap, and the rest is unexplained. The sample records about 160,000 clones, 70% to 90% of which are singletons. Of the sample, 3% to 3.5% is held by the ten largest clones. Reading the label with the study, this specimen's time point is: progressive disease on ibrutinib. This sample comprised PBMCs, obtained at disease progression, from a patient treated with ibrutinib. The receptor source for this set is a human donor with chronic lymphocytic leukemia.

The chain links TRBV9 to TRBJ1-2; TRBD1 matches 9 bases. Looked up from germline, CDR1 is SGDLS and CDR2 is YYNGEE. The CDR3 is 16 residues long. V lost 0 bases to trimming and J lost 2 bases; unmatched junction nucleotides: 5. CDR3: CASSVATGTGNYGYTF. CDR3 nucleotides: TGTGCCAGCAGCGTAGCAACCGGGACAGGGAACTATGGCTACACCTTC.

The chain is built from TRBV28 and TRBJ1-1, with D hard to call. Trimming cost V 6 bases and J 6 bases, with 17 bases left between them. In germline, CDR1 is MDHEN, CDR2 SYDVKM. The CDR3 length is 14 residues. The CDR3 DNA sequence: TGTGCCAGCAGACGAGTACTACCTTCTGCTGAAGCTTTCTTT. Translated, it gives CASRRVLPSAEAFF.

The CDR3 DNA follows: TGTGCCAGCACAAATTCAAGAGGACTAGCGTCGGGGAACACCGGGGAGCTGTTTTTT. Protein: CASTNSRGLASGNTGELFF. The chain is built from TRBV7-3 and TRBJ2-2; 9 bases align to TRBD2. V was pared by 7 bases and J by 1 base, with 16 bases of the junction left unmatched. CDR3 length: 19 amino acids. Germline-derived CDR1 and CDR2 are SGHTA and FQGTGA.

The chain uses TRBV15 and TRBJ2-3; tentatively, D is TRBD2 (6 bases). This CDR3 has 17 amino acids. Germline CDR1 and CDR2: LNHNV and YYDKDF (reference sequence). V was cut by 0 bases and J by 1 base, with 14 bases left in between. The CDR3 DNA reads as TGTGCCACCAGCAGAGATCTCGTGGGAGGAGGCACAGATACGCAGTATTTT. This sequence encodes CATSRDLVGGGTDTQYF.

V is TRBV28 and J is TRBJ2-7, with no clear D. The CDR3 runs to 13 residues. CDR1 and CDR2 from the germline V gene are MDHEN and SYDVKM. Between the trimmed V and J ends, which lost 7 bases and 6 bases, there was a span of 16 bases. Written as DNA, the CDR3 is TGTGCCAGCAACCAAGGCGGCCAAGGCGAGCAGTACTTC. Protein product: CASNQGGQGEQYF.

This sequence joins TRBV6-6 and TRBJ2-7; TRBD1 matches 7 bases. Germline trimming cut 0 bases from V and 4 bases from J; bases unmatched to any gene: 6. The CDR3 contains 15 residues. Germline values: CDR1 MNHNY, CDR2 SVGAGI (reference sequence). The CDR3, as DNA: TGTGCCAGCAGTTACTCCACAGGGGAAGGTTACGAGCAGTACTTC. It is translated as CASSYSTGEGYEQYF.

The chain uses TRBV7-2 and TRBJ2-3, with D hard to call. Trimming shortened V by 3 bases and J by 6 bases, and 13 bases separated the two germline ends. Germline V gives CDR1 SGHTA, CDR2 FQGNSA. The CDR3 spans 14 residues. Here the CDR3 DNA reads TGTGCCAGCAGCTTTAGGCAGGTTGGTGATACGCAGTATTTT. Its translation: CASSFRQVGDTQYF.

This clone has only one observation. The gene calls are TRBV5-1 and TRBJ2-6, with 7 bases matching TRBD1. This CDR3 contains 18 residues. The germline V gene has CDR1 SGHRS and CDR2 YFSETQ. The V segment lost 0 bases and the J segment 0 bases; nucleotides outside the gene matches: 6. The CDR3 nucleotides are TGCGCCAGCAGCTTGGAGGGGGCCGGAAGCTCTGGGGCCAACGTCCTGACTTTC. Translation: CASSLEGAGSSGANVLTF.

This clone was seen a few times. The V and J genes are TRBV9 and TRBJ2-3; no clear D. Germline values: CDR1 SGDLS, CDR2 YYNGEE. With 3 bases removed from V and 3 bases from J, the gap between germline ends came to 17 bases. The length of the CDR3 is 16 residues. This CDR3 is CASSGRRVDPTDTQYF. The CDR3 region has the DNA TGTGCCAGCAGCGGCCGCCGAGTCGACCCGACAGATACGCAGTATTTT.

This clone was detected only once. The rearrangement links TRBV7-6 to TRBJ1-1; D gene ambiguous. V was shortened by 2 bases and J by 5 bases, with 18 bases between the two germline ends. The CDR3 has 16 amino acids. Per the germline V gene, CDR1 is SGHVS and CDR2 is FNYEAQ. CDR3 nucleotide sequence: TGTGCCAGCAGCTTATTTTCCGGGTCAACGGGAACTGAAGCTTTCTTT. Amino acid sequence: CASSLFSGSTGTEAFF.

CDR3: CASSQSAFFGKGNEQFF. CDR3 sequence (DNA): TGTGCCAGCAGCCAATCCGCCTTTTTCGGAAAAGGGAATGAGCAGTTCTTC. The chain employs TRBV7-3 and TRBJ2-1, with unresolved D. V lost 5 bases and J lost 7, with 24 bases in between. This CDR3 has 17 residues. CDR1 is SGHTA and CDR2 is FQGTGA in the germline V gene.

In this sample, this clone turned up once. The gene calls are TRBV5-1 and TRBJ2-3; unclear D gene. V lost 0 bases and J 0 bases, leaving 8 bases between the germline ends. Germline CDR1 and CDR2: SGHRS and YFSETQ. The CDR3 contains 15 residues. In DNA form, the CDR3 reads TGCGCCAGCAGCTTGGGTAGCCGGAGCACAGATACGCAGTATTTT. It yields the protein CASSLGSRSTDTQYF.

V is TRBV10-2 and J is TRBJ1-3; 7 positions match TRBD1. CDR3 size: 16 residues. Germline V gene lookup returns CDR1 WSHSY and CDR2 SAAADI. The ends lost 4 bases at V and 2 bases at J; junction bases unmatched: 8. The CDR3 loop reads CASSGYHRGAGNTIYF. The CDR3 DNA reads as TGCGCCAGCAGTGGGTACCACAGGGGTGCTGGAAACACCATATATTTT.

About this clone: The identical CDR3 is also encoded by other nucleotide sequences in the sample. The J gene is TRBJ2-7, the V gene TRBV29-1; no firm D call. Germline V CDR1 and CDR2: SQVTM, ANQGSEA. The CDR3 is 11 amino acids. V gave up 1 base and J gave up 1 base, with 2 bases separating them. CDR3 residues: CSVEGSYEQYF. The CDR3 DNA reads TGCAGCGTTGAAGGTTCCTACGAGCAGTACTTC.

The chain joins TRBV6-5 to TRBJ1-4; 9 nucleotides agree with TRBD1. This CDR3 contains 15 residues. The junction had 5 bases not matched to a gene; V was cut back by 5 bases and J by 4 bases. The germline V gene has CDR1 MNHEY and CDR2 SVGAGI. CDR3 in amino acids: CASSKQGANNEKLFF. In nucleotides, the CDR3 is TGTGCCAGCAGTAAACAGGGGGCGAATAATGAAAAACTGTTTTTT.

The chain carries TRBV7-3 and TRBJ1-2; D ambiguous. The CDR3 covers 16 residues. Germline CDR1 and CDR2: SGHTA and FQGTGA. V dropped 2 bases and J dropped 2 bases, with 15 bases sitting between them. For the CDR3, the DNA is TGTGCCAGCAGCTTATCGTCCGTAAGCGTAAACTATGGCTACACCTTC. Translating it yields CASSLSSVSVNYGYTF.

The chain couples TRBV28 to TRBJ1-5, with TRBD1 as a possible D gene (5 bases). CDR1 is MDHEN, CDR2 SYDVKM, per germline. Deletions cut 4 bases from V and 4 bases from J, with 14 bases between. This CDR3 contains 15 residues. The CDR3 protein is CASSSPQGGNQPQHF. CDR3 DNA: TGTGCCAGCAGTTCCCCCCAGGGCGGGAATCAGCCCCAGCATTTT. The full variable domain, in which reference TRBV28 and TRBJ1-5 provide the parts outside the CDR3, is DVKVTQSSRYLVKRTGEKVFLECVQDMDHENMFWYRQDPGLGLRLIYFSYDVKMKEKGDIPEGYSVSREKKERFSLILESASTNQTSMYLCASSSPQGGNQPQHFGDGTRLSIL.

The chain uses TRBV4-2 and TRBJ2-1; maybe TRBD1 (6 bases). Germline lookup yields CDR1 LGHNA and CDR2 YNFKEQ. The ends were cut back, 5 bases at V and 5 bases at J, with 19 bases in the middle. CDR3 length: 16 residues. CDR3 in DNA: TGTGCCAGCAGCAACATCCAGGGGTACGGGGACAATGAGCAGTTCTTC. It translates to CASSNIQGYGDNEQFF.

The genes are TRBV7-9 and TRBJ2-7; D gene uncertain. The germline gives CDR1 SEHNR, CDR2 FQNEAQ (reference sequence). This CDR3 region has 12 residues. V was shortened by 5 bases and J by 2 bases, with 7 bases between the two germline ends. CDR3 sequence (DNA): TGTGCCAGCAGCCGGGTCGCCTACGAGCAGTACTTC. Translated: CASSRVAYEQYF.